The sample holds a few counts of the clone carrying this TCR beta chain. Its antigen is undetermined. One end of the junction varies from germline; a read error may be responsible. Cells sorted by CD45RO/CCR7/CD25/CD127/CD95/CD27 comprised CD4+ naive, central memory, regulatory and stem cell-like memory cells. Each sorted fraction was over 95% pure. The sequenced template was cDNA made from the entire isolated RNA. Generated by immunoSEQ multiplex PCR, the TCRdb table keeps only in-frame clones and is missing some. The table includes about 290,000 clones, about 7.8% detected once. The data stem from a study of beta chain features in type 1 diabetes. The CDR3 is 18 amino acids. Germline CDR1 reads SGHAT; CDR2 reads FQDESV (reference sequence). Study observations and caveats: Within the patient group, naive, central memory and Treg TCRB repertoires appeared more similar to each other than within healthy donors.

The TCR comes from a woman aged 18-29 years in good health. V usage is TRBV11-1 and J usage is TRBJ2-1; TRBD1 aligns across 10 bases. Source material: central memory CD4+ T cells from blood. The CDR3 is CASSLAISGTGAYNEQFF. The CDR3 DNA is TGTGCCAGCAGCCTAGCCATTTCCGGGACAGGGGCCTACAATGAGCAGTTCTTC.